This T cell receptor (beta chain) appears in the sequencing data of a study of T cells after yellow fever vaccination. TCRdb itself ran the 5' RACE reads through MiXCR, one entry per CDR3 protein. The table lists about 99,000 distinct CDR3 sequences, approximately 5.5% of them singletons. This clonotype turned up a few times. The receptor was derived from a man between 18 and 35 years old who received the YFV17D yellow fever vaccine. Sequencing used CD8+ T cells sorted from PBMCs, obtained 10 days after the yellow fever booster vaccination.

The CDR3 region has the DNA TGTGCCAGCAGTTCCTCGACAGGGGGCGGATGGGGCAATCAGCCCCAGCATTTT. Its protein product is CASSSSTGGGWGNQPQHF. The rearrangement links TRBV12-3 or TRBV12-4 to TRBJ1-5; TRBD1 matches at 10 bases. V lost 4 bases and J lost 2; bases outside the gene matches: 11. The CDR3 is made up of 18 amino acids.